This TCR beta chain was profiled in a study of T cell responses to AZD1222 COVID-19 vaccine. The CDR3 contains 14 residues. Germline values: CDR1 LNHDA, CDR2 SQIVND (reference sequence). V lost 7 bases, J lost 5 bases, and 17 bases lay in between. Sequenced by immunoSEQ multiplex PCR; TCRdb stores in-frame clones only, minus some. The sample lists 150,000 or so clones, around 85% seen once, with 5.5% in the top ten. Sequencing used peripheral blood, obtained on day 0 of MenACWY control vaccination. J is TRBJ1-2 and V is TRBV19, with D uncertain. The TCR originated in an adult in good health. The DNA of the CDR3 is TGTGCCAGTAAAGAGACAACTCTAGGGTATGGCTACACCTTC. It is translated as CASKETTLGYGYTF.